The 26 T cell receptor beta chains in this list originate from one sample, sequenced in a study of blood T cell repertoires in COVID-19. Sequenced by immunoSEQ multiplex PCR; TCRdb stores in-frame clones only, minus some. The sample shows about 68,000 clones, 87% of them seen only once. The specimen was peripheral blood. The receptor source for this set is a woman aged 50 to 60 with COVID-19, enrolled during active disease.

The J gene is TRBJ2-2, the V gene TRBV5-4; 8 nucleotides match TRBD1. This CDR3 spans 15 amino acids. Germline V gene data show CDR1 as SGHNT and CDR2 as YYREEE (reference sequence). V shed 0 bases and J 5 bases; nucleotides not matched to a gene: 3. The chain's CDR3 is CASSLAGGGTGELFF. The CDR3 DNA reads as TGTGCCAGCAGCTTGGCAGGGGGCGGAACCGGGGAGCTGTTTTTT.

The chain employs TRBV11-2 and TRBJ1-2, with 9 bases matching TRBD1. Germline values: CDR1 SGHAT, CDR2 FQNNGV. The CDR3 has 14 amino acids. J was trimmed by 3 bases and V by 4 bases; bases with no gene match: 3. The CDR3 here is CASSSWTGDYGYTF. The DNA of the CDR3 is TGTGCCAGCAGCTCCTGGACAGGGGACTATGGCTACACCTTC.

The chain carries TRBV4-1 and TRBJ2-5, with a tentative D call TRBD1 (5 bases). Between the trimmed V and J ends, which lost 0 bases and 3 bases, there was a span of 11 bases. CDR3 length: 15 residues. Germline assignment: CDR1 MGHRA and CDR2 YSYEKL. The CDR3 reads CASSQDPTAKETQYF. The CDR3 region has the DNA TGCGCCAGCAGCCAAGATCCGACAGCCAAAGAGACCCAGTACTTC.

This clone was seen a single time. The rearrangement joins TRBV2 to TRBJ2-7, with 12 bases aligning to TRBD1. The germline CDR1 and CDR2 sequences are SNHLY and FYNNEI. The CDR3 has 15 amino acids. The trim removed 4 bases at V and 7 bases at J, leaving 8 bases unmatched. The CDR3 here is CASSAWDRGLSEQYF. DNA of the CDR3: TGTGCCAGCAGTGCCTGGGACAGGGGGCTCAGTGAGCAGTACTTC.

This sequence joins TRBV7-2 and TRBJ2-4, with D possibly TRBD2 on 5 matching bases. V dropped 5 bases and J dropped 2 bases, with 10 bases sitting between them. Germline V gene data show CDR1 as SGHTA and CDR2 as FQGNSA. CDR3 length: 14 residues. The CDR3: CASSHPGTKNIQYF. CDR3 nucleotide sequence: TGTGCCAGCAGCCACCCGGGGACCAAAAACATTCAGTACTTC.

In DNA, the CDR3 is TGTGCCACCAGCTCCCGGGACAGGCATTTAACCGGGGAGCTGTTTTTT. Amino acids: CATSSRDRHLTGELFF. The rearrangement uses TRBV15 and TRBJ2-2, with 8 bases that match TRBD1. Germline values: CDR1 LNHNV, CDR2 YYDKDF (reference sequence). CDR3 size: 16 residues. The J segment lost 5 bases and the V segment lost 5 bases, leaving 10 bases of the junction unmatched.

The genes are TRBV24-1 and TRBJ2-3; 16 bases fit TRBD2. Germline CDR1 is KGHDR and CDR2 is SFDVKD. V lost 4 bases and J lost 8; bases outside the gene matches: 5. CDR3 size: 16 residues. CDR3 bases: TGTGCCACCAGTGAACTGGGACTAGCGGGAGGGGGTACGCAGTATTTT. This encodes CATSELGLAGGGTQYF.

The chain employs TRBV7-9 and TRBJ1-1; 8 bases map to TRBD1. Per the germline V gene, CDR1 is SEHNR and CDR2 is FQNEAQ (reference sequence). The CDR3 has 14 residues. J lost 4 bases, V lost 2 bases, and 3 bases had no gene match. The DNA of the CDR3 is TGTGCCAGCAGCTTAACGGGGACAGGCACTGAAGCTTTCTTT. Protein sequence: CASSLTGTGTEAFF.

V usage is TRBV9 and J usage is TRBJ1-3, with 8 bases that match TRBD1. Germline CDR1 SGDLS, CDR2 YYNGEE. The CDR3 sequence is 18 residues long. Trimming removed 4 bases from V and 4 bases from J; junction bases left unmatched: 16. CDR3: CASSLEPHTQGAGNTIYF. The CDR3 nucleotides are TGTGCCAGCAGCCTCGAACCCCACACTCAGGGGGCAGGAAACACCATATATTTT. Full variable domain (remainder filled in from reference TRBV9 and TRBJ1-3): DSGVTQTPKHLITATGQRVTLRCSPRSGDLSVYWYQQSLDQGLQFLIQYYNGEERAKGNILERFSAQQFPDLHSELNLSSLELGDSALYFCASSLEPHTQGAGNTIYFGEGSWLTVV.

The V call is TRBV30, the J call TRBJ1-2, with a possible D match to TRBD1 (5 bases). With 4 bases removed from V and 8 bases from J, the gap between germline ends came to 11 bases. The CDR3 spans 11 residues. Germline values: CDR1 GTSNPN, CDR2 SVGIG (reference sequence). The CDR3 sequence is CAWTGFRGYTF. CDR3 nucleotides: TGTGCCTGGACAGGGTTCCGGGGCTACACCTTC.

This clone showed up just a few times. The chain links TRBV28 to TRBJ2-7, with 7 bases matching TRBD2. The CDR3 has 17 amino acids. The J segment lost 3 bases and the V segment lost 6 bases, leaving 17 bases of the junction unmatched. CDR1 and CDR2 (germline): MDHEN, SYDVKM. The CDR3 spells CASSQIPRASGNYEQYF. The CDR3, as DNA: TGTGCCAGCAGCCAAATCCCCCGGGCTAGCGGAAACTACGAGCAGTACTTC.

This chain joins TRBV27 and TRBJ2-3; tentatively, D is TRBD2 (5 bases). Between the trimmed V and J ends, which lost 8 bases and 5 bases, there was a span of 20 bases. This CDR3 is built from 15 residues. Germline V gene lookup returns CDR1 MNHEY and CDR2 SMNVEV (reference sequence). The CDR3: CASPTRCGIKDTQYF. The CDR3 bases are TGTGCCAGCCCAACTAGATGTGGGATAAAAGATACGCAGTATTTT.

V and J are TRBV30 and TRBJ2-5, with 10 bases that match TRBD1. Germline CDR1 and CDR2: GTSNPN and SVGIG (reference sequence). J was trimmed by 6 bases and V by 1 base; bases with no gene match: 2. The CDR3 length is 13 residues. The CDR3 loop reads CAWSGDRGKTQYF. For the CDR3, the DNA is TGTGCCTGGAGTGGGGACAGGGGTAAGACCCAGTACTTC.

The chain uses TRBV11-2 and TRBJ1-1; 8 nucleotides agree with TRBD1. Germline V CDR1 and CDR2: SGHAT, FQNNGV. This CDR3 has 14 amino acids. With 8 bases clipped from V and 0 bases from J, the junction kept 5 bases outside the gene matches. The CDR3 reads CASQRDRLNTEAFF. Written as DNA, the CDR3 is TGTGCCAGCCAACGGGACAGGTTGAACACTGAAGCTTTCTTT.

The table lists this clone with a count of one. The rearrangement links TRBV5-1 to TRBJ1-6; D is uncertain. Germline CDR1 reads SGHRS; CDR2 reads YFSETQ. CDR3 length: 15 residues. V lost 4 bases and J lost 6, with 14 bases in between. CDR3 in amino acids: CASSPDAVFNSPLHF. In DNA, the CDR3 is TGCGCCAGCAGCCCCGACGCGGTTTTTAATTCACCCCTCCACTTT.

CDR3 residues: CASSPWTGAGNQPQHF. CDR3 in DNA: TGTGCCAGTAGTCCCTGGACAGGGGCTGGCAATCAGCCCCAGCATTTT. This chain links TRBV19 with TRBJ1-5, with 9 bases aligning to TRBD1. V dropped 5 bases and J dropped 2; count of bases not matched to a gene: 7. The length of the CDR3 is 16 residues. CDR1 and CDR2 (germline): LNHDA, SQIVND (reference sequence).

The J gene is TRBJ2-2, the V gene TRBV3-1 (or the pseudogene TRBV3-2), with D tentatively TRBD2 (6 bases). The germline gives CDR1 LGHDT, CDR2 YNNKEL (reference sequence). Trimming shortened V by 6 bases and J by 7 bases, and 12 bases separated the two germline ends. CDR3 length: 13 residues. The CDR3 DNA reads TGTGCCAGCAGTCCTTACGGGGGCGGGGAGCTGTTTTTT. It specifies CASSPYGGGELFF.

The CDR3 DNA sequence: TGCGCCAGCAGTCAAACCACCGGGGATTTGGGCGAGCAGTACTTC. Encoded protein: CASSQTTGDLGEQYF. V gene TRBV10-2 combines with J gene TRBJ2-7; tentatively, D is TRBD2 (5 bases). The CDR3 covers 15 residues. Trimming shortened V by 5 bases and J by 6 bases, and 20 bases separated the two germline ends. The germline gives CDR1 WSHSY, CDR2 SAAADI.

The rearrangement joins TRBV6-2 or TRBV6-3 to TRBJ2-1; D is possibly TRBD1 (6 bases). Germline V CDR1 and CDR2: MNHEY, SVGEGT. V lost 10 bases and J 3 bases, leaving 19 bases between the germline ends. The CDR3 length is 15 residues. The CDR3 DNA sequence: TGTGCCATCAATTATCGGGACACGAACTACAATGAGCAGTTCTTC. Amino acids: CAINYRDTNYNEQFF.

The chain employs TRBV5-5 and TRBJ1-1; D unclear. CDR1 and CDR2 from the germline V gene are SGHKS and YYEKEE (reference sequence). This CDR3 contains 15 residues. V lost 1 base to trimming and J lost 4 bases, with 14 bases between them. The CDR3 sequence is CASSLQEFLGTEAFF. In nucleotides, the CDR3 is TGTGCCAGCAGCTTGCAGGAATTTCTCGGCACTGAAGCTTTCTTT.

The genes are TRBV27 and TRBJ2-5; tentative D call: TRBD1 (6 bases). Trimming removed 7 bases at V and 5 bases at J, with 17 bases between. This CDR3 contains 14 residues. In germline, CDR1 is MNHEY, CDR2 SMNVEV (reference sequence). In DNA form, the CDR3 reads TGTGCCAGCATGGCCAGGGGCCCCAGGGAGACCCAGTACTTC. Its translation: CASMARGPRETQYF.

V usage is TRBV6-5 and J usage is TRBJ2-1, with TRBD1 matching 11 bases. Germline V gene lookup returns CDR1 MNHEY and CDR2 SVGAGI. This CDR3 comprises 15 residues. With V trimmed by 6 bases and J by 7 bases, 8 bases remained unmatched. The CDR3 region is CASRLRDRGGNEQFF. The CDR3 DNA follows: TGTGCCAGCAGACTCCGGGACAGGGGGGGAAATGAGCAGTTCTTC.

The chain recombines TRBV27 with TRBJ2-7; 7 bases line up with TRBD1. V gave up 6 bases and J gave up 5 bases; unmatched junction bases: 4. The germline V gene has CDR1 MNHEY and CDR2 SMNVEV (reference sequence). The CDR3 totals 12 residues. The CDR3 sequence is CASRRGPNEQYF. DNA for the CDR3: TGTGCCAGCAGGAGGGGGCCAAACGAGCAGTACTTC.

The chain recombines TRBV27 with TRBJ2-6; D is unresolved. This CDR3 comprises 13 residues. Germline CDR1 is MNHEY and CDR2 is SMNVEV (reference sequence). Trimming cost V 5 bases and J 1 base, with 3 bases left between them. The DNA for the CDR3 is TGTGCCAGCAGTCCGTCTGGGGCCAACGTCCTGACTTTC. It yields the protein CASSPSGANVLTF.

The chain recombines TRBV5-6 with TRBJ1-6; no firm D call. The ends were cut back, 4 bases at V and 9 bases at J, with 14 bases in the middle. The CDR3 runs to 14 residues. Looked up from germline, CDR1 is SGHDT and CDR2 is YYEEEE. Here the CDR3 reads CASSRTTRSSPLHF. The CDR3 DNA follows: TGTGCCAGCAGCCGGACTACTAGGTCTTCACCCCTCCACTTT.

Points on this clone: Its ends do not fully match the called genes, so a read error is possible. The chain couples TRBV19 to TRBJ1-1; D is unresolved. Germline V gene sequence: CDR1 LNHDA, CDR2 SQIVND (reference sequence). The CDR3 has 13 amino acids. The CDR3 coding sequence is TGCCTTCGAACTACTGCGATGAACACTGAAGCTTTCTTT. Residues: CLRTTAMNTEAFF.